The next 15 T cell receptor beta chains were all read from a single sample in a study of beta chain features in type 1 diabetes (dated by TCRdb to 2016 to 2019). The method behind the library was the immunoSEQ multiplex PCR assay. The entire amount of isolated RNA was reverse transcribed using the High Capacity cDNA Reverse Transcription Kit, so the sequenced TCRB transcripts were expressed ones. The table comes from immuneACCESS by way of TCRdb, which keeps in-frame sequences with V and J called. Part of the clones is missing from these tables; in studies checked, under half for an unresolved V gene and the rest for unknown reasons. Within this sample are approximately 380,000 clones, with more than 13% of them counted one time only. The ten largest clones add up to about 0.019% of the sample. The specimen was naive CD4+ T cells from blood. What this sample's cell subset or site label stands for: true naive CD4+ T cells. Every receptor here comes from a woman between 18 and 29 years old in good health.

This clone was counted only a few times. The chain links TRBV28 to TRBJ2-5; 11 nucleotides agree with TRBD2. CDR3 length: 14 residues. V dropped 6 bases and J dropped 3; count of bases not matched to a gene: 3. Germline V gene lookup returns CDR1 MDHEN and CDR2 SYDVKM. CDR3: CASRGLAVEETQYF. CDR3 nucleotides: TGTGCCAGCAGGGGACTAGCGGTGGAAGAGACCCAGTACTTC.

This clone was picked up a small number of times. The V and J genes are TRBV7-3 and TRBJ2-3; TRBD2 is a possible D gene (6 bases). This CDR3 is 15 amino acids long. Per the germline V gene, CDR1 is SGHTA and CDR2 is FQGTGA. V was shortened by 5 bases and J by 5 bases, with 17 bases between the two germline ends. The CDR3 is CASSPGLQTLDTQYF. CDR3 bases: TGTGCCAGCAGCCCGGGACTCCAAACTTTAGATACGCAGTATTTT.

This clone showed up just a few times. The CDR3 DNA is TGTGCCAGCCGAATTACAGGGGTCTCTGGGGCCAACGTCCTGACTTTC. Its translation is CASRITGVSGANVLTF. The chain has TRBV27 and TRBJ2-6, with 7 bases lining up with TRBD1. V dropped 8 bases and J dropped 0; count of bases not matched to a gene: 7. This CDR3 spans 16 amino acids. Germline values: CDR1 MNHEY, CDR2 SMNVEV (reference sequence).

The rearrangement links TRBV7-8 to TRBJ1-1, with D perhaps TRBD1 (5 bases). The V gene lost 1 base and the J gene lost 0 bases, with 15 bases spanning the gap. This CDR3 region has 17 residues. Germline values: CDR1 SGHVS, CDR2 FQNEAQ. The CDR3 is CASSLGAGRGMNTEAFF. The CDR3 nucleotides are TGTGCCAGCAGCTTAGGGGCGGGGAGGGGAATGAACACTGAAGCTTTCTTT.

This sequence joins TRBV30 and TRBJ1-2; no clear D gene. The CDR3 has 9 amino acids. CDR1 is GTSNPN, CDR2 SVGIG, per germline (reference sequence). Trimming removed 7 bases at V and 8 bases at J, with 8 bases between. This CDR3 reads CAYLPGYTF. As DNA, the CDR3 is TGTGCCTACTTGCCAGGCTACACCTTC.

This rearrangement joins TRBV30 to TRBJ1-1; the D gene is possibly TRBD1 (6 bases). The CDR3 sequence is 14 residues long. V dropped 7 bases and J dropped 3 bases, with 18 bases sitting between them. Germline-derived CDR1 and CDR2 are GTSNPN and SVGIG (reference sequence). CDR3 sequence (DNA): TGTGCCTCATCCTTTAGGGGGTACGACACTGAAGCTTTCTTT. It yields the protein CASSFRGYDTEAFF.

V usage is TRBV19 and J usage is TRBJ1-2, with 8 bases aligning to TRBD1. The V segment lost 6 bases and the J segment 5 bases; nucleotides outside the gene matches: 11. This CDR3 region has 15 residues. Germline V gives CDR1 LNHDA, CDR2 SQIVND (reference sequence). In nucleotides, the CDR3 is TGTGCCAGTAGAACAGACAGGGGCATGATGTATGGCTACACCTTC. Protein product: CASRTDRGMMYGYTF. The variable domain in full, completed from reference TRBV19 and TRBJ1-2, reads DGGITQSPKYLFRKEGQNVTLSCEQNLNHDAMYWYRQDPGQGLRLIYYSQIVNDFQKGDIAEGYSVSREKKESFPLTVTSAQKNPTAFYLCASRTDRGMMYGYTFGSGTRLTVV.

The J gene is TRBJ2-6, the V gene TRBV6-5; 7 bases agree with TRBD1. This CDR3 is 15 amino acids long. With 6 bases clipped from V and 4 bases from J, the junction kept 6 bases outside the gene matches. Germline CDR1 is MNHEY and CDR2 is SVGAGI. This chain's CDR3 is CASRRQGRGANVLTF. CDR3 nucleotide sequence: TGTGCCAGCAGACGACAGGGTAGAGGGGCCAACGTCCTGACTTTC.

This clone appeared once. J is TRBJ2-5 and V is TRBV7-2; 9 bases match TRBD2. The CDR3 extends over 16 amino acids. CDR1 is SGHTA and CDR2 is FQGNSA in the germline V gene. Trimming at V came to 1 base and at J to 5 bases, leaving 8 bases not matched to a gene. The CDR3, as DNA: TGTGCCAGCAGCTTAGGATTCGGCGGGAGGGGTGAGACCCAGTACTTC. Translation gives CASSLGFGGRGETQYF.

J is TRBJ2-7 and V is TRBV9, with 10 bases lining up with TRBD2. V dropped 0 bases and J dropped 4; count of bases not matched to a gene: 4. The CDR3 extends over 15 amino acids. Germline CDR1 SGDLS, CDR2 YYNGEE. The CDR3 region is CASSVGTSGLYEQYF. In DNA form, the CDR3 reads TGTGCCAGCAGCGTAGGGACTAGCGGACTATACGAGCAGTACTTC.

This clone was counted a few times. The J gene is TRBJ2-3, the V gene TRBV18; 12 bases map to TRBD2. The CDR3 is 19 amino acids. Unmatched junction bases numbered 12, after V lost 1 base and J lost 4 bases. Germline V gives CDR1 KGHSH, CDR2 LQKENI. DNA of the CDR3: TGTGCCAGCTCACCACTCGTAGTCTCTAGCGGGAGGGCCGCAGATACGCAGTATTTT. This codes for CASSPLVVSSGRAADTQYF.

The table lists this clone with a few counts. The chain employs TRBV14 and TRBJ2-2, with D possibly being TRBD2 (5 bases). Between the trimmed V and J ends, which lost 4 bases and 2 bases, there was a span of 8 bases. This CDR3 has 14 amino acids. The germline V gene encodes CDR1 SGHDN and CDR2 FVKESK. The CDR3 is CASSLAPNTGELFF. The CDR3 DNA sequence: TGTGCCAGCAGCCTAGCGCCCAACACCGGGGAGCTGTTTTTT.

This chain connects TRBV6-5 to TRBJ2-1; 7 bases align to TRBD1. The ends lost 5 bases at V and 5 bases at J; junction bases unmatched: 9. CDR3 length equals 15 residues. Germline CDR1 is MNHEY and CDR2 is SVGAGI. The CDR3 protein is CASSPDRAGHNEQFF. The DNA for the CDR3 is TGTGCCAGCAGTCCTGACAGGGCCGGACACAATGAGCAGTTCTTC.

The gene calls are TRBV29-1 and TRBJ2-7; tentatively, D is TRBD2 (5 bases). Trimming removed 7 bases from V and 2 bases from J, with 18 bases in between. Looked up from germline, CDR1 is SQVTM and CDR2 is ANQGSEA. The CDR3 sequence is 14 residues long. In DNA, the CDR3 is TGCAGCGCAAAGTACGGGGAAGGGCCCTACGAGCAGTACTTC. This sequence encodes CSAKYGEGPYEQYF.

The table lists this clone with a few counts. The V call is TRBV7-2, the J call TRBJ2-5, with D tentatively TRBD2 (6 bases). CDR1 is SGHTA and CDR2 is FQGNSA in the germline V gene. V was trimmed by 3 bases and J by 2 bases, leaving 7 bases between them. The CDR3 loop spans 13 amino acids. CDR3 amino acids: CASSFGGQETQYF. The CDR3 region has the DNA TGTGCCAGCAGCTTTGGGGGGCAAGAGACCCAGTACTTC. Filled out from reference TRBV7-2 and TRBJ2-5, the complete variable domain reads GAGVSQSPSNKVTEKGKDVELRCDPISGHTALYWYRQSLGQGLEFLIYFQGNSAPDKSGLPSDRFSAERTGGSVSTLTIQRTQQEDSAVYLCASSFGGQETQYFGPGTRLLVL.